Sequencing of this TCR beta chain was carried out in a study of siplizumab effects on memory and regulatory T cells. Regarding the study as a whole: Controls had more than 25% Treg-derived mappable alloreactive CD4+ clones on average, versus around 71% with siplizumab. Among sequences traceable to unstimulated CD4+ memory cells, alloreactive ones were significantly reduced by siplizumab. Siplizumab cultures yielded proliferating Tregs whose suppressive function was not confirmed.

In regard to this clone: The antigen is not known.

The assay looked at around 100,000 TCR templates in each sample. Sequenced by immunoSEQ multiplex PCR; TCRdb stores in-frame clones only, minus some. This table holds 75,000 to 100,000 clones, nearly 95% found once. The CDR3 length is 17 residues. CDR1 and CDR2 (germline): MDHEN, SYDVKM. V shed 9 bases and J shed 0 bases, with 20 bases lying between them. V and J are TRBV28 and TRBJ1-4; possibly TRBD1 for D (6 bases). The clonotype originates from a human donor in good health. Sample: non-Treg CD4+ T cells sorted from blood. Here the CDR3 reads CASGTWGGLATNEKLFF. As DNA, the CDR3 is TGTGCCAGTGGAACCTGGGGGGGGCTAGCAACTAATGAAAAACTGTTTTTT.